The T cell receptor beta chain described here comes from a study of cytomegalovirus exposure and HLA in healthy donors. Findings and limits, study-wide: The tendency of first-cohort TCR clusters to co-occur in the roughly 120 validation repertoires was identified by a subsequent analysis.

Sequenced by immunoSEQ multiplex PCR; TCRdb stores in-frame clones only, minus some. The sample lists roughly 130,000 clones; roughly 86% were seen once. This clone was counted once. What it recognizes is unknown. The V and J ends lost 2 bases and 3 bases, in that order; junction bases with no gene match: 0. Germline CDR1 MNHEY, CDR2 SVGAGI. The CDR3 contains 15 residues. The clonotype comes from a man between 25 and 39 years old in good health and CMV-seronegative. What was sequenced was PBMCs. This chain joins TRBV6-5 and TRBJ2-6; TRBD1 aligns across 8 bases. CDR3 DNA sequence: TGTGCCAGCAGTTACGACAGGGGTGGGGCCAACGTCCTGACTTTC. It translates to CASSYDRGGANVLTF.